Listed here are 21 T cell receptor beta chains from one sample, sequenced in a study of neurological immune-mediated disorders (dated by TCRdb to between 2019 and 2020). The method was 5' RACE. The sequencing machine was an Illumina HiSeq 2500. TCRdb itself trimmed the public reads at Q25 with fastp, ran MiXCR and retained productive beta chains. Every distinct CDR3 protein forms one entry, paired with its most common genes and DNA. Present in this sample are fewer than 50,000 distinct CDR3 sequences, 14% of which were seen just once. Around 4% of the sample is held by the ten biggest clonotypes. The sequenced sample was CD4+ T cells from blood. These receptors were obtained from an older woman with HTLV-1-associated myelopathy (HAM/TSP).

This clonotype was observed many times. The chain joins TRBV7-3 to TRBJ2-3; possibly TRBD1 or TRBD2 for D (5 bases each). V lost 5 bases, J lost 14 bases, and 17 bases lay in between. The CDR3 length is 12 residues. Germline lookup yields CDR1 SGHTA and CDR2 FQGTGA. The CDR3 DNA sequence: TGTGCCAGCAGCCCTACTGGGGGTAGCCGGTATTTT. Translation gives CASSPTGGSRYF. Drawing the rest from reference TRBV7-3 and TRBJ2-3, the complete variable domain is GAGVSQTPSNKVTEKGKYVELRCDPISGHTALYWYRQSLGQGPEFLIYFQGTGAADDSGLPNDRFFAVRPEGSVSTLKIQRTERGDSAVYLCASSPTGGSRYFGPGTRLTVL.

The chain has TRBV20-1 and TRBJ2-7; 13 positions match TRBD2. CDR3 size: 15 residues. V gave up 5 bases and J gave up 4 bases; unmatched junction bases: 8. Germline CDR1 reads DFQATT; CDR2 reads SNEGSKA (reference sequence). CDR3 DNA: TGCAGTGCTGAGCCGACTAGCGGGGGGACTTACGAGCAGTACTTC. As protein: CSAEPTSGGTYEQYF.

This clonotype was seen at least ten times. This chain uses TRBV5-8 with TRBJ2-3; D is uncertain. Germline-derived CDR1 and CDR2 are SGHTS and YDEGEE. Trimming stripped 1 base from V and 1 base from J, with 16 bases between. The CDR3 runs 17 residues. CDR3 coding DNA: TGTGCCAGCAGCTTGCTGGACCCCCTTAAGGGCACAGATACGCAGTATTTT. Translated, it gives CASSLLDPLKGTDTQYF.

The table lists this clonotype with many counts. The chain carries TRBV20-1 and TRBJ2-7; TRBD2 might be the D (6 bases). CDR3 size: 12 residues. The ends were cut back, 6 bases at V and 3 bases at J, with 12 bases in the middle. In germline, CDR1 is DFQATT, CDR2 SNEGSKA (reference sequence). The CDR3 protein is CSARGEIYEQYF. The CDR3, as DNA: TGCAGTGCACGCGGGGAGATCTACGAGCAGTACTTC.

Note on this clonotype: The junction differs from germline at one of its ends, possibly a read error. The chain has TRBV6-1 and TRBJ2-4; 7 nucleotides line up with TRBD1. The CDR3 is 14 amino acids. Germline loops: CDR1 MNHNS, CDR2 SASEGT. The DNA of the CDR3 is TGTGCCAGCATTGAAATGGGACAGTCAAACATTCAGTACTTC. This gives the protein CASIEMGQSNIQYF.

This clonotype was seen ten or more times. The rearrangement uses TRBV20-1 and TRBJ1-2; D remains unclear. This CDR3 contains 14 residues. Germline CDR1 reads DFQATT; CDR2 reads SNEGSKA (reference sequence). Trimming took 2 bases from V and 7 from J, leaving 17 bases between them. The CDR3 region has the DNA TGCAGTGCTAGATTCGAAGCCAGGAGACGTGGCTACACCTTC. Residues: CSARFEARRRGYTF.

To note about this clonotype: This may arise from a read error, as a much more abundant clone is one base away. This rearrangement joins TRBV5-1 to TRBJ2-2; D possibly corresponds to TRBD2 (7 bases). This CDR3 spans 15 amino acids. The germline V gene has CDR1 SGHRS and CDR2 YFSETQ. Here the CDR3 reads CASNYLRGADGELVF. CDR3 in DNA: TGCGCCAGCAACTACCTCCGGGGGGCGGATGGGGAGCTGGTTTTT.

This clonotype was recorded at least ten times. The chain is built from TRBV20-1 and TRBJ2-5; tentatively, D is TRBD1 (5 bases). Trimming shortened V by 6 bases and J by 2 bases, and 19 bases separated the two germline ends. CDR1 is DFQATT, CDR2 SNEGSKA, per germline (reference sequence). This CDR3 region has 15 residues. CDR3 protein: CSAPIAIGAQETQYF. The CDR3 coding sequence is TGCAGTGCACCTATCGCAATTGGGGCTCAAGAGACCCAGTACTTC.

This clonotype was seen only a few times. V gene TRBV4-2 combines with J gene TRBJ2-3; a weak D match, TRBD2 (5 bases). This CDR3 spans 17 amino acids. Germline lookup yields CDR1 LGHNA and CDR2 YNFKEQ. V lost 0 bases and J lost 7, with 20 bases in between. The CDR3 is CASSQDLSGTPGNTQYF. In nucleotides, the CDR3 is TGTGCCAGCAGCCAAGATCTCAGCGGAACACCAGGCAATACGCAGTATTTT.

In this sample, this clonotype turned up many times. The chain joins TRBV12-3 or TRBV12-4 to TRBJ2-2; D gene ambiguous. Trimming removed 3 bases at V and 7 bases at J, with 9 bases between. This CDR3 comprises 13 residues. This CDR3 reads CASSLLNVGELFF. As DNA, the CDR3 is TGTGCCAGCAGTTTGCTGAACGTCGGGGAGCTGTTTTTT.

V is TRBV7-8 and J is TRBJ2-1, with TRBD2 as a possible D gene (5 bases). This CDR3 has 13 residues. Trimming took off 2 bases at V and 8 bases at J, with 10 bases between the two ends. Germline assignment: CDR1 SGHVS and CDR2 FQNEAQ. As DNA, the CDR3 is TGTGCCAGCAGCTTATATACTAGATATGAGCAGTTCTTC. It yields the protein CASSLYTRYEQFF.

Points on this clonotype: A much larger clone is a single base away; this may be a read error. The chain links TRBV30 to TRBJ2-3; TRBD2 agrees at 10 bases. Germline CDR1 GTSNPN, CDR2 SVGIG (reference sequence). V gave up 3 bases and J gave up 3 bases; unmatched junction bases: 6. The CDR3 is made up of 15 amino acids. CDR3 DNA sequence: TGTGCCTGGAGCGTGGGGGGACTAGCGACAGATACGCAGTATTTT. This sequence encodes CAWSVGGLATDTQYF.

This clonotype was counted many times. The chain is built from TRBV20-1 and TRBJ2-1, with TRBD2 matching over 16 bases. From germline, CDR1 is DFQATT and CDR2 SNEGSKA (reference sequence). The CDR3 loop spans 18 amino acids. J was trimmed by 0 bases and V by 5 bases; bases with no gene match: 7. The CDR3 loop reads CSAAPGLAGGGSYNEQFF. The CDR3 DNA sequence: TGCAGTGCTGCCCCGGGACTAGCGGGGGGGGGCTCCTACAATGAGCAGTTCTTC.

The sample holds many counts of this clonotype. J is TRBJ2-3 and V is TRBV5-6; possible D gene TRBD2, 6 bases. Trimming pared 5 bases from V and 0 bases from J, leaving 13 bases between. Per the germline V gene, CDR1 is SGHDT and CDR2 is YYEEEE. CDR3 size: 15 residues. The DNA of the CDR3 is TGTGCCAGCAGTCAATCGGGACTGAGCACAGATACGCAGTATTTT. As protein: CASSQSGLSTDTQYF.

This clonotype was detected many times. J is TRBJ1-1 and V is TRBV4-1; 7 bases match TRBD1. CDR1 MGHRA and CDR2 YSYEKL come from the germline V gene. CDR3 size: 14 residues. The trim removed 5 bases at V and 6 bases at J, leaving 9 bases unmatched. In nucleotides, the CDR3 is TGCGCCAGCAGCACCTATCAGGGGGACTCTGAAGCTTTCTTT. It codes for CASSTYQGDSEAFF.

This clonotype was seen many times. The rearrangement uses TRBV25-1 and TRBJ1-3, with TRBD1 as a possible D gene (5 bases). V lost 1 base to trimming and J lost 0 bases, with 7 bases between them. This CDR3 is built from 15 residues. The germline V gene encodes CDR1 MGHDK and CDR2 SYGVNS. The CDR3 here is CASSEFGGSGNTIYF. CDR3 nucleotide sequence: TGTGCCAGCAGTGAATTTGGGGGCTCTGGAAACACCATATATTTT.

This clonotype was counted many times. The chain carries TRBV5-1 and TRBJ1-3; unclear D gene. From germline, CDR1 is SGHRS and CDR2 YFSETQ. CDR3 size: 14 residues. V was cut by 4 bases and J by 0 bases, with 8 bases left in between. The CDR3 loop reads CASSQVDSGNTIYF. The CDR3 nucleotides are TGCGCCAGCAGCCAAGTAGACTCTGGAAACACCATATATTTT.

The table lists this clonotype with many counts. The chain is built from TRBV20-1 and TRBJ2-7; TRBD2 agrees at 8 bases. The CDR3 runs 13 residues. The germline gives CDR1 DFQATT, CDR2 SNEGSKA (reference sequence). The junction had 6 bases not matched to a gene; V was cut back by 3 bases and J by 5 bases. Here the CDR3 reads CSASFTSGNEQYF. DNA for the CDR3: TGCAGTGCTAGCTTTACTAGCGGCAACGAGCAGTACTTC.

The J gene is TRBJ1-1, the V gene TRBV18, with no clear D. Germline V gene data show CDR1 as KGHSH and CDR2 as LQKENI. The CDR3 spans 13 residues. V was clipped by 4 bases and J by 4 bases, with 10 bases between them. As DNA, the CDR3 is TGTGCCAGCTCACTCGAACACGGCACTGAAGCTTTCTTT. Translating it yields CASSLEHGTEAFF.

The table lists this clonotype with a count of one. The chain combines TRBV30 with TRBJ2-2, with 14 positions matching TRBD2. Trimming cost V 4 bases and J 0 bases; bases outside gene matches: 4. The CDR3 is made up of 17 amino acids. The germline gives CDR1 GTSNPN, CDR2 SVGIG (reference sequence). CDR3 DNA: TGTGCCTGGAAGGGACTAGCGGGGGCCCCGAACACCGGGGAGCTGTTTTTT. It encodes CAWKGLAGAPNTGELFF.

This clonotype was seen many times. The chain couples TRBV15 to TRBJ2-5, with a tentative D call TRBD2 (5 bases). Germline V lookup: CDR1 LNHNV, CDR2 YYDKDF (reference sequence). The CDR3 covers 13 residues. V was shortened by 8 bases and J by 0 bases, with 10 bases between the two germline ends. The CDR3 loop reads CATGLGYQETQYF. The CDR3 DNA sequence: TGTGCCACCGGACTCGGGTACCAAGAGACCCAGTACTTC.